One sample yielded the 16 T cell receptor beta chains listed below, sequenced in a study of PD-L1 blockade in urothelial cancer. Produced via immunoSEQ multiplex PCR; TCRdb's table is partial and in-frame only. This table has about 72,000 clones, about 85% appearing once. This sample comprised PBMCs, obtained around atezolizumab (anti-PD-L1) treatment. These receptors all stem from a man between 65 and 85 years old with urothelial cancer.

The chain is built from TRBV27 and TRBJ1-6; no clear D gene. Looked up from germline, CDR1 is MNHEY and CDR2 is SMNVEV (reference sequence). V lost 3 bases to trimming and J lost 7 bases, with 4 bases between them. The CDR3 runs 12 residues. The CDR3 reads CASSFANSPLHF. CDR3 DNA sequence: TGTGCCAGCAGTTTTGCGAATTCACCCCTCCACTTT.

The chain couples TRBV19 to TRBJ2-7; 7 nucleotides agree with TRBD1. Germline V lookup: CDR1 LNHDA, CDR2 SQIVND (reference sequence). The CDR3 sequence is 14 residues long. V lost 3 bases, J lost 2 bases, and 4 bases stayed unmatched. The CDR3 nucleotides read TGTGCCAGTAGTATCATGACAGGGCCCTACGAGCAGTACTTC. This translates into CASSIMTGPYEQYF.

V is TRBV11-2 and J is TRBJ2-3, with 8 bases fitting TRBD1. Germline trimming cut 8 bases from V and 1 base from J; bases unmatched to any gene: 5. This CDR3 is built from 14 residues. Germline CDR1 SGHAT, CDR2 FQNNGV. CDR3 DNA sequence: TGTGCCAGCTCGAAGGACAGGGGCACAGATACGCAGTATTTT. Protein sequence: CASSKDRGTDTQYF.

The chain employs TRBV5-1 and TRBJ2-5, with D perhaps TRBD2 (6 bases). Trimming pared 0 bases from V and 4 bases from J, leaving 10 bases between. Germline V gene sequence: CDR1 SGHRS, CDR2 YFSETQ. This CDR3 is built from 14 residues. The CDR3 loop reads CASSLAAGIETQYF. The CDR3, as DNA: TGCGCCAGCAGCTTGGCCGCGGGAATAGAGACCCAGTACTTC.

V is TRBV30 and J is TRBJ1-4, with D possibly TRBD1 on 5 matching bases. Trimming stripped 0 bases from V and 5 bases from J, with 16 bases between. The CDR3 has 16 residues. Germline CDR1 is GTSNPN and CDR2 is SVGIG (reference sequence). CDR3: CAWSVGTAAGNEKLFF. DNA of the CDR3: TGTGCCTGGAGTGTCGGTACCGCCGCAGGGAATGAAAAACTGTTTTTT.

J is TRBJ2-5 and V is TRBV28, with TRBD1 matching 8 bases. V shed 6 bases and J 5 bases; nucleotides not matched to a gene: 8. The CDR3 consists of 14 residues. In germline, CDR1 is MDHEN, CDR2 SYDVKM. CDR3 residues: CASREQGGQETQYF. CDR3 coding DNA: TGTGCCAGCAGGGAACAGGGGGGACAGGAGACCCAGTACTTC.

V usage is TRBV4-1 and J usage is TRBJ2-3; TRBD2 is a possible D gene (6 bases). V was shortened by 0 bases and J by 11 bases, with 9 bases between the two germline ends. The germline CDR1 and CDR2 sequences are MGHRA and YSYEKL. CDR3 length: 12 residues. In DNA, the CDR3 is TGCGCCAGCAGCCAAGATGGGCGGGGGCAGTATTTT. Its translation: CASSQDGRGQYF.

This rearrangement joins TRBV2 to TRBJ2-4; D is unclear. The CDR3 is 14 amino acids. CDR1 and CDR2 (germline): SNHLY, FYNNEI. V lost 2 bases, J lost 0 bases, and 5 bases lay in between. CDR3 nucleotides: TGTGCCAGCAGTGAAACGGGAGCCAAAAACATTCAGTACTTC. Translating it yields CASSETGAKNIQYF.

This chain joins TRBV5-1 and TRBJ2-1; 8 bases fit TRBD1. In germline, CDR1 is SGHRS, CDR2 YFSETQ. Trimming removed 3 bases from V and 0 bases from J; junction bases left unmatched: 2. The CDR3 runs 15 residues. This CDR3 is CASSSGTGSYNEQFF. The CDR3 DNA sequence: TGCGCCAGCAGCTCCGGGACAGGCTCCTACAATGAGCAGTTCTTC.

The V call is TRBV7-2, the J call TRBJ2-3; 7 nucleotides agree with TRBD2. Germline-derived CDR1 and CDR2 are SGHTA and FQGNSA. The CDR3 contains 15 residues. V trimming: 2 bases; J trimming: 6 bases; junction bases outside the gene matches: 8. This CDR3 is CASSLLGGSADTQYF. CDR3 bases: TGTGCCAGCAGCTTATTGGGAGGGAGCGCGGATACGCAGTATTTT.

This sequence joins TRBV30 and TRBJ1-1; 7 nucleotides agree with TRBD1. The CDR3 consists of 18 residues. Germline V gene lookup returns CDR1 GTSNPN and CDR2 SVGIG (reference sequence). The junction had 16 bases not matched to a gene; V was cut back by 2 bases and J by 1 base. The CDR3 spells CAWSPDLGQRGGNTEAFF. CDR3 sequence (DNA): TGTGCCTGGAGTCCAGATTTGGGACAGAGGGGTGGGAACACTGAAGCTTTCTTT.

The gene calls are TRBV7-8 and TRBJ2-7; D gene unclear. V was clipped by 4 bases and J by 7 bases, with 14 bases between them. This CDR3 has 13 residues. From germline, CDR1 is SGHVS and CDR2 FQNEAQ. CDR3 in amino acids: CASSSALVEEQYF. The DNA of the CDR3 is TGTGCCAGCAGCTCGGCCCTGGTGGAGGAGCAGTACTTC.

V is TRBV5-1 and J is TRBJ2-2; 9 bases agree with TRBD1. Germline V gene sequence: CDR1 SGHRS, CDR2 YFSETQ. V was clipped by 9 bases and J by 4 bases; unmatched bases: 4. The CDR3 has 13 amino acids. The DNA for the CDR3 is TGCGCCACCGGGACAGGGCTCACCGGGGAGCTGTTTTTT. This gives the protein CATGTGLTGELFF.

The chain links TRBV28 to TRBJ2-5, with a possible D match to TRBD2 (6 bases). V shed 7 bases and J shed 7 bases, with 19 bases lying between them. CDR1 and CDR2 from the germline V gene are MDHEN and SYDVKM. CDR3 length: 14 residues. The CDR3 nucleotides are TGTGCCAGCACCTCGGGCGGGCGGGGTGGGACCCAGTACTTC. It translates to CASTSGGRGGTQYF.

V usage is TRBV5-4 and J usage is TRBJ2-3; TRBD2 might be the D (6 bases). This CDR3 is built from 13 residues. The germline V gene has CDR1 SGHNT and CDR2 YYREEE (reference sequence). V gave up 5 bases and J gave up 6 bases, with 13 bases separating them. CDR3 sequence (DNA): TGTGCCAGCAGTGGCGACGCGGGGGATACGCAGTATTTT. It codes for CASSGDAGDTQYF. Based on the CDR3 plus reference TRBV5-4 and TRBJ2-3, the full variable domain is ETGVTQSPTHLIKTRGQQVTLRCSSQSGHNTVSWYQQALGQGPQFIFQYYREEENGRGNFPPRFSGLQFPNYSSELNVNALELDDSALYLCASSGDAGDTQYFGPGTRLTVL.

CDR3 DNA: TGTGCCAGCAGTTTAGCGTTTCTATACAATGAGCAGTTCTTC. Translated, it gives CASSLAFLYNEQFF. The chain employs TRBV27 and TRBJ2-1; D unclear. This CDR3 region has 14 residues. Germline V gene data show CDR1 as MNHEY and CDR2 as SMNVEV (reference sequence). V was shortened by 2 bases and J by 4 bases, with 9 bases between the two germline ends.